The clone carrying this T cell receptor (beta chain) was seen more than once but under ten times. Its matching antigen is unknown. The germline gives CDR1 SGHDT, CDR2 YYEEEE. The ends were cut back, 1 base at V and 0 bases at J, with 7 bases in the middle. This CDR3 comprises 15 residues. This PCR relied on a set of 60 Vbeta primers and 13 Jbeta primers. The assay was immunoSEQ multiplex PCR, and TCRdb's table has in-frame clones only and misses some. This table has approximately 99,000 clones, 79% appearing once. The data are from a study of cytomegalovirus exposure and HLA in healthy donors. Whole-study results and caveats: Presence/absence analysis assumed near-uniform sequencing depth across donors. Common viral pathogens (according to a later analysis) appeared linked to several of the most significant clusters. As was reported, the HLA-A and HLA-B alleles of most subjects were accurately predicted from TCR beta sequences.

Sequencing was done on a sample of PBMCs. The chain has TRBV5-6 and TRBJ1-4; no clear D. This TCR was recovered from a male donor in good health and CMV-seropositive. Here the CDR3 reads CASSLNGATNEKLFF. The CDR3 DNA sequence: TGTGCCAGCAGCTTGAACGGAGCAACTAATGAAAAACTGTTTTTT.